Given below is one T cell receptor (beta chain) in context. No antigen is known for it. TCRdb reanalysed the reads using MiXCR and keeps one entry per CDR3 protein. The profile covers around 770,000 distinct CDR3 sequences, with roughly 29% appearing a single time and around 14% taken by the ten largest. These data belong to a study of T cell repertoires in cytomegalovirus infection. Whole-study findings and limits: HLA-C-restricted CMV clonotypes gave the most frequent clonotype in two of eight donors.

This receptor was obtained from a human donor in good health (CMV status not recorded). Some clones in this sample may be carry-over from other donors' samples. Sequences were derived from cultured CD8+ T cells from PBMCs, sampled from culture after CMV antigen stimulation.

The CDR3 loop is CASIPPGREETQYF. The CDR3 DNA is TGTGCCAGCATCCCTCCGGGACGGGAAGAGACCCAGTACTTC. The chain recombines TRBV12-3 or TRBV12-4 with TRBJ2-5; D possibly matches TRBD1 or TRBD2 (5 bases each). The CDR3 covers 14 residues. With 7 bases removed from V and 3 bases from J, the gap between germline ends came to 15 bases.